This is a list of T cell receptor beta chains from one sample in a study of T cells expressing NK-cell markers. TCRdb reanalyzed the 5' RACE reads and collapses them to one entry per CDR3 protein, without DNA. In total, the table holds some 280,000 distinct CDR3 sequences. The sample comprised blood T cells: a sorted CD56 or NKG2C T cell subset, CD4+ or CD8+ T cells, or bulk PBMC T cells (not recorded which). The receptor set was obtained from a man between 18 and 29 years old in good health. Each CDR3 is given with its conserved first and last residue. The order of the fields is J gene, V gene, CDR3 protein.

TRBJ2-1 TRBV20-1 CSANHREAQFF
TRBJ2-1 TRBV12-3/TRBV12-4 CASSPTPGRADNEQFF
TRBJ2-5 TRBV7-9 CASSSWTSGETQYF
TRBJ2-6 TRBV20-1 CSASLAGGPSAGANVLTF
TRBJ2-1 TRBV7-2 CASSPRLAINNEQFF
TRBJ2-1 TRBV6-5 CASSGTSGINEQFF
TRBJ1-1 TRBV27 CASSWGTPLNTEAFF
TRBJ2-1 TRBV27 CASSLGTDVNEQFF
TRBJ2-2 TRBV6-1 CASNNIAGEGGELFF
TRBJ2-5 TRBV29-1 CSVDTGGRETQYF